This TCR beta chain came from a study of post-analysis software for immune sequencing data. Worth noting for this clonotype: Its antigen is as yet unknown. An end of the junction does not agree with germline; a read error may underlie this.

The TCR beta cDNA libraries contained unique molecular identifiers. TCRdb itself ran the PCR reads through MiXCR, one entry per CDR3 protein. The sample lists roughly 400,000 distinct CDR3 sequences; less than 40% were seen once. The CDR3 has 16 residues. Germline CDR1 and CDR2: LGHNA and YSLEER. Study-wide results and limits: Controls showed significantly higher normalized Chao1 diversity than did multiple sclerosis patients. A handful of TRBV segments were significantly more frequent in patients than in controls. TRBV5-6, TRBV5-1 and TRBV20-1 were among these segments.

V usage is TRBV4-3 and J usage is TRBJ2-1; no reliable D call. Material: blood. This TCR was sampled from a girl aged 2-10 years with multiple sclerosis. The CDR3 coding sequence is TGCGCCAGCAGCCCCATCTGGAGCACCTCCTTCAATGAGCAGTTCTTC. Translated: CASSPIWSTSFNEQFF.